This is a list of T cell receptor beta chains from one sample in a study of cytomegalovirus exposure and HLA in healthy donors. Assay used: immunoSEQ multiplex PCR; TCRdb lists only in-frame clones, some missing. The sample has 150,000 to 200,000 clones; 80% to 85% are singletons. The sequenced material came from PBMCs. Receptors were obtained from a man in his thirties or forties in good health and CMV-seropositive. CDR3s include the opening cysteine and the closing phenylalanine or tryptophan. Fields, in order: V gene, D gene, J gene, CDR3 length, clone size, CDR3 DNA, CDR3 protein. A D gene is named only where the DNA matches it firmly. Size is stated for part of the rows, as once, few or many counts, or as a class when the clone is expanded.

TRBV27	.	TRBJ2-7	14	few	TGTGCCAGCAGTGTTATTCAGGGGTCCTACGAGCAGTACTTC	CASSVIQGSYEQYF
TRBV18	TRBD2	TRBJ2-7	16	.	TGTGCCAGCTCACCTTCGACTAGCGGAGGGGGGTACGAGCAGTACTTC	CASSPSTSGGGYEQYF
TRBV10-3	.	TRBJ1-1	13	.	TGTGCCATCAGAACAGGGAGTGACACTGAAGCTTTCTTT	CAIRTGSDTEAFF
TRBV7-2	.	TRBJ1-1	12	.	TGTGCCAGCAGCTTAGGCCGAGGAGTAGCTTTCTTT	CASSLGRGVAFF
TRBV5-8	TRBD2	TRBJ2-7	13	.	TGTGCCAGCAGCACGGGACTAGTAGGCGAGCAGTACTTC	CASSTGLVGEQYF
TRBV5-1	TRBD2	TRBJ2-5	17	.	TGCGCCAGCAGCTTGACTAGCGGGGGGGCTCGTGGAGAGACCCAGTACTTC	CASSLTSGGARGETQYF
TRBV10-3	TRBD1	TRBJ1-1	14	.	TGTGCCATCAGTACCGGGACAGAGGGGACTGAAGCTTTCTTT	CAISTGTEGTEAFF
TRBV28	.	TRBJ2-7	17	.	TGTGCCAGCAGTTTGCCCGGGGAGAGGGATGGCTCCTACGAGCAGTACTTC	CASSLPGERDGSYEQYF
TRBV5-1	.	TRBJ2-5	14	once	TGCGCCAGCAGCTTGGACAGGGCCCTGGAGACCCAGTACTTC	CASSLDRALETQYF
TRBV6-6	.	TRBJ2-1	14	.	TGTGCCAGCGCATGGGCGGGCAGGCTCAATGAGCAGTTCTTC	CASAWAGRLNEQFF
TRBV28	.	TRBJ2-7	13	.	TGTGCCAGCAGTTTATCCTGGCAGGACGAGCAGTACTTC	CASSLSWQDEQYF
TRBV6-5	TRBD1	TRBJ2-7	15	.	TGTGCCAGCAGTTACGGGCAGGGGGCCCCATACGAGCAGTACTTC	CASSYGQGAPYEQYF
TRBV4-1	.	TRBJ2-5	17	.	TGCGCCAGCAGCCAAGATGCCGAGCGGGTTGGGGTAGAGACCCAGTACTTC	CASSQDAERVGVETQYF
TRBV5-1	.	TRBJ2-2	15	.	TGCGCCAGCAGCCCTCGACAGGACCCAACCGGGGAGCTGTTTTTT	CASSPRQDPTGELFF
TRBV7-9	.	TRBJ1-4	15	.	TGTGCCAGCAGCTTAGGTGGAGGGACTAATGAAAAACTGTTTTTT	CASSLGGGTNEKLFF
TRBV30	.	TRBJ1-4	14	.	TGTGCCTGGAGTGTACGAGTTAGTGCCATCAAACTGTTTTTT	CAWSVRVSAIKLFF
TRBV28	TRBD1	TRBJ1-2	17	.	TGTGCCAGCACCCAGGGAGCAACAGGGGGCGCGACCTATGGCTACACCTTC	CASTQGATGGATYGYTF
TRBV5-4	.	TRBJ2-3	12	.	TGTGCCAGCAGCTTGATAGCAGATACGCAGTATTTT	CASSLIADTQYF
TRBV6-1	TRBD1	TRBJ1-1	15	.	TGTGCCAGCAGGAGGGCCGGGACAGGGGGCACTGAAGCTTTCTTT	CASRRAGTGGTEAFF
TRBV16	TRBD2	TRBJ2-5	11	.	TGTGCCAGCAGCCAACGGGGGGGCCAGTACTTC	CASSQRGGQYF
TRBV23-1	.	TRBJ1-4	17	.	TGCGCCAGCAGTCAAGCGCAAAGAGGGACATCCAGTGAAAAACTGTTTTTT	CASSQAQRGTSSEKLFF
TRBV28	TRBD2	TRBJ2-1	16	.	TGTGCCAGCCTCCAGCGGGAGGGGAGCTCCTACAATGAGCAGTTCTTC	CASLQREGSSYNEQFF
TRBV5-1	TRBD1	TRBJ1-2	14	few	TGCGCCAGCAGTCCCGACAGGGGAGACTATGGCTACACCTTC	CASSPDRGDYGYTF
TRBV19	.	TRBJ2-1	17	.	TGTGCCAGTAGAGGGGGAGGGGAGGGGACTCGTCCTCGTGAGCAGTTCTTC	CASRGGGEGTRPREQFF
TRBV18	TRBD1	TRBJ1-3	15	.	TGTGCCAGCTCACTACAGGGGGCAACTGGAAACACCATATATTTT	CASSLQGATGNTIYF
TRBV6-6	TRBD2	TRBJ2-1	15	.	TGTGCCAGCAGCCCGGGACTAGGGTACGGTAATGAGCAGTTCTTC	CASSPGLGYGNEQFF
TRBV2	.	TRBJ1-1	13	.	TGTGCCTTTTCACAGGACATGAACACTGAAGCTTTCTTT	CAFSQDMNTEAFF
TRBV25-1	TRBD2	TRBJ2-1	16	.	TGTGCCAGCAGTGTACGGCTCGGACTAGCCTACAATGAGCAGTTCTTC	CASSVRLGLAYNEQFF
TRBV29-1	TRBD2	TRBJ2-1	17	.	TGCAGCGTTGTTCAGGGACGGGGACTAGCGGGGGGAGATGAGCAGTTCTTC	CSVVQGRGLAGGDEQFF
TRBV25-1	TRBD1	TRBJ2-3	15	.	TGTGCCAGCAGCGAGACAGGGTATAGCACAGATACGCAGTATTTT	CASSETGYSTDTQYF
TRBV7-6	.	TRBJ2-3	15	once	TGTGCCAGCAGCCCTAGGGGGAGAGTGGCACATACGCAGTATTTT	CASSPRGRVAHTQYF
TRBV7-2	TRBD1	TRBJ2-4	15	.	TGTGCCAGCAGCTTAGACGGGGACAGGGTAAACATTCAGTACTTC	CASSLDGDRVNIQYF
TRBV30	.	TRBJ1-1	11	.	TGTGCCTGGAATACGGAGACTGAAGCTTTCTTT	CAWNTETEAFF
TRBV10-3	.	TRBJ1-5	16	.	TGTGCCATCAGCAGGCACAGCCCGACAAGCAATCAGCCCCAGCATTTT	CAISRHSPTSNQPQHF
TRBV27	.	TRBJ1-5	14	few	TGTGCCAGCAGTCCCCACAGGGCCCAGGAGCCCCAGCATTTT	CASSPHRAQEPQHF
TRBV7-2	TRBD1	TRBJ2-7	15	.	TGTGCCAGCAGCTCCAGTCAGGGGGACTCCTACGAGCAGTACTTC	CASSSSQGDSYEQYF
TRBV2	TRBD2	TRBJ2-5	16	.	TGTGCCAGCAGCCCGGGACTAGCGGGGGGGAAAGAGACCCAGTACTTC	CASSPGLAGGKETQYF
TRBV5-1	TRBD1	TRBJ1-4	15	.	TGCGCCAGCAGCTTGGAGGGGACAGGGGACGAAAAACTGTTTTTT	CASSLEGTGDEKLFF